The clone carrying this T cell receptor (beta chain) occurred a few times. Its antigen is as yet unknown. The CDR3 contains 11 residues. Germline-derived CDR1 and CDR2 are DFQATT and SNEGSKA (reference sequence). Losses at the gene ends were 6 bases for V and 12 bases for J; bases not matched to a gene: 9. The sample comes from a study of CD8 T cells in ankylosing spondylitis. Whole-study findings and limits: In ankylosing spondylitis blood, a motif of eight highly homologous TCR beta variants appeared characteristic. Significant enrichment of disease-linked clones was reported in matched ankylosing spondylitis synovial fluid. Clones linked to the disease showed a CD8+ phenotype. They occurred at relatively low frequencies in peripheral blood.

Each CDR3 protein gets one entry after TCRdb re-called the 5' RACE reads with MiXCR. The data contain approximately 340,000 distinct CDR3 sequences, around 15% of them seen just once; the ten biggest clones take up around 1%. The rearrangement joins TRBV20-1 to TRBJ1-2; 8 bases agree with TRBD1. This TCR came from a male donor with ankylosing spondylitis or in good health (not recorded which). The sequenced sample was blood, either unsorted or a sorted T cell fraction (not recorded which). The DNA for the CDR3 is TGCAGTGCGAGCCCGGGACAGGTTGACACCTTC. It codes for CSASPGQVDTF.